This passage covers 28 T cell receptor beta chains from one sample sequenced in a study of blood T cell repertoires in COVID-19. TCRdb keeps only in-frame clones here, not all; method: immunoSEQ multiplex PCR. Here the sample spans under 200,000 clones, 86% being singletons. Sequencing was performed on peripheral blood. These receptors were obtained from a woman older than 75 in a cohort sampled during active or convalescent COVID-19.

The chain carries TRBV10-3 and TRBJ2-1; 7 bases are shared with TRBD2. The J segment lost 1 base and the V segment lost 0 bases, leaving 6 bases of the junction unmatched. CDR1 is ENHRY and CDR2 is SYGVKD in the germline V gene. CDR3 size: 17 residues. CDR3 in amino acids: CAISESWGGSSYNEQFF. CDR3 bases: TGTGCCATCAGTGAGTCTTGGGGGGGGAGTTCCTACAATGAGCAGTTCTTC.

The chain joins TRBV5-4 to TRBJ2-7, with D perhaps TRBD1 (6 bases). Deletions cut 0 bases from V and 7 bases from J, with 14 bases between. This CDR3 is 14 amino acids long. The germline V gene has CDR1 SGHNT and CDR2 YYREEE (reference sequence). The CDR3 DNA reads TGTGCCAGCAGCTTGGAACAGGGCCTTGGTGAGCAGTACTTC. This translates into CASSLEQGLGEQYF.

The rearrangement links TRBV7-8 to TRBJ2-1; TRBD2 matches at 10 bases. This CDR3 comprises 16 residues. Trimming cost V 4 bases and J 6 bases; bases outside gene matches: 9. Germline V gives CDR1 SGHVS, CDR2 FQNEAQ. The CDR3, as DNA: TGTGCCAGCAGCTCCCCCGGACTAGCGGCTTCCAATGAGCAGTTCTTC. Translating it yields CASSSPGLAASNEQFF.

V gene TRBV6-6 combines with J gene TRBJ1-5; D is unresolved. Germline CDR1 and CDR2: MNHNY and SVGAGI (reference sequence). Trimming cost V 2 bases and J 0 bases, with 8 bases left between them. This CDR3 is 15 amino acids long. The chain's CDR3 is CASSYPQLSNQPQHF. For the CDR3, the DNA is TGTGCCAGCAGTTACCCACAGCTTAGCAATCAGCCCCAGCATTTT.

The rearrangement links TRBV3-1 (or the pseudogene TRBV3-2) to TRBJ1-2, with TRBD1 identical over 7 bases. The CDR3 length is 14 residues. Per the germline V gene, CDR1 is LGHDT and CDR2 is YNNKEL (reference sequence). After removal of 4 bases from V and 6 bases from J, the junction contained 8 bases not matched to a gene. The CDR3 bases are TGTGCCAGCAGCCGGATGACAGGGATAGATGGCTACACCTTC. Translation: CASSRMTGIDGYTF.

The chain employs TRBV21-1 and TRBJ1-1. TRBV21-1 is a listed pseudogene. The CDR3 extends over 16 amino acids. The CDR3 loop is CASSKAANLEDTEAFF. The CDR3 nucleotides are TGTGCCAGCAGCAAAGCAGCAAATCTAGAGGATACTGAAGCTTTCTTT.

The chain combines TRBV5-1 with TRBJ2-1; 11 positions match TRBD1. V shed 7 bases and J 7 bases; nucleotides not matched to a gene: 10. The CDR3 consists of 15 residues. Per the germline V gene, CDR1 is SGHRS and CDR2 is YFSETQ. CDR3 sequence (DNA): TGCGCCAGCGGATTAAAAGGGACAGGGGGGAATGAGCAGTTCTTC. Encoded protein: CASGLKGTGGNEQFF.

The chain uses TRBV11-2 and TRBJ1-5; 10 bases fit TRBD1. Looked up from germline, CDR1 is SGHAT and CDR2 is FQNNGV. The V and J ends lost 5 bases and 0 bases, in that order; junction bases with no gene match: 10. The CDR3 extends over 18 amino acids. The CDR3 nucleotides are TGTGCCAGCAGCCGATACGGACAGGGGGGATATAGCAATCAGCCCCAGCATTTT. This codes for CASSRYGQGGYSNQPQHF. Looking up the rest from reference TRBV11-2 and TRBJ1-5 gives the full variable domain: EAGVAQSPRYKIIEKRQSVAFWCNPISGHATLYWYQQILGQGPKLLIQFQNNGVVDDSQLPKDRFSAERLKGVDSTLKIQPAKLEDSAVYLCASSRYGQGGYSNQPQHFGDGTRLSIL.

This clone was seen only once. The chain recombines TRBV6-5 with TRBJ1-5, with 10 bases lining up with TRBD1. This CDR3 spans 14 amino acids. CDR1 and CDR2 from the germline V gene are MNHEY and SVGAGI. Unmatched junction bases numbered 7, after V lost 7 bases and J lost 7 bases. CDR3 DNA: TGTGCCAGCATACAGACAGGGGGCGGCCAGCCCCAGCATTTT. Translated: CASIQTGGGQPQHF.

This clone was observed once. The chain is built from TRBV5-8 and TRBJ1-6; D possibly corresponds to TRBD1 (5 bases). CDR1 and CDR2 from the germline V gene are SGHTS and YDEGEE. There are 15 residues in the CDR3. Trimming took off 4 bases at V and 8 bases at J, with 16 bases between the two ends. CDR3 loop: CASSTAGTIDSPLHF. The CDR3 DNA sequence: TGTGCCAGCAGCACCGCCGGGACTATAGATTCACCCCTCCACTTT.

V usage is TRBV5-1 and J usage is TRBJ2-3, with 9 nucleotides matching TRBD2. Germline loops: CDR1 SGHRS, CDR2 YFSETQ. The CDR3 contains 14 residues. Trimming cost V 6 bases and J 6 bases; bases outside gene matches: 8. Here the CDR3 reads CASTTRGGPDTQYF. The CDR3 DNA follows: TGCGCCAGCACCACGCGGGGGGGCCCTGATACGCAGTATTTT.

The CDR3 DNA reads as TGTGCCAGCAGCGTTACTAGCGGGGGGGTCGGAGAGACCCAGTACTTC. It is translated as CASSVTSGGVGETQYF. The chain has TRBV9 and TRBJ2-5; 13 nucleotides line up with TRBD2. Germline V gene data show CDR1 as SGDLS and CDR2 as YYNGEE. This CDR3 region has 16 residues. The V and J ends lost 2 bases and 4 bases, in that order; junction bases with no gene match: 5.

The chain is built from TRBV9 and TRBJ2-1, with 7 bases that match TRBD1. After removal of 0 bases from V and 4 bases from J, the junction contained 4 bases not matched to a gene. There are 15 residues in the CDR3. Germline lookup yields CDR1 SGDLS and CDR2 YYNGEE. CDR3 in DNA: TGTGCCAGCAGCGTAGAAGGGACAGTGTACAATGAGCAGTTCTTC. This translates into CASSVEGTVYNEQFF. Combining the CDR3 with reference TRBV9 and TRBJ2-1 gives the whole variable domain DSGVTQTPKHLITATGQRVTLRCSPRSGDLSVYWYQQSLDQGLQFLIQYYNGEERAKGNILERFSAQQFPDLHSELNLSSLELGDSALYFCASSVEGTVYNEQFFGPGTRLTVL.

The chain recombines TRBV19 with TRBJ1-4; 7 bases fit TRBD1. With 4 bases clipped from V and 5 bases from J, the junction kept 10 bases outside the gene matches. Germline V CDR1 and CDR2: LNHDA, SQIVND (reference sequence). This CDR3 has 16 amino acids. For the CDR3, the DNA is TGTGCCAGTAGTACCACCCAGACAGGGAGAAATGAAAAACTGTTTTTT. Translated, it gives CASSTTQTGRNEKLFF.

The CDR3, as DNA: TGCGCCAGCAGCTTGGCGGGGTCAACTAATGAAAAACTGTTTTTT. Its protein is CASSLAGSTNEKLFF. The V call is TRBV5-1, the J call TRBJ1-4; D not certain. CDR3 length: 15 residues. Per the germline V gene, CDR1 is SGHRS and CDR2 is YFSETQ. Trimming removed 0 bases at V and 0 bases at J, with 6 bases between.

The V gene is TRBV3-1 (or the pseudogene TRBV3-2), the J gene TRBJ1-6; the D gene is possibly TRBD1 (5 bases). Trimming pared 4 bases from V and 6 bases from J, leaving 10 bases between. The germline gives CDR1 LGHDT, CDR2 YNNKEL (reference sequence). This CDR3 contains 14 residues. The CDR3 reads CASSPAGPNSPLHF. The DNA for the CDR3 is TGTGCCAGCAGCCCTGCAGGGCCTAATTCACCCCTCCACTTT.

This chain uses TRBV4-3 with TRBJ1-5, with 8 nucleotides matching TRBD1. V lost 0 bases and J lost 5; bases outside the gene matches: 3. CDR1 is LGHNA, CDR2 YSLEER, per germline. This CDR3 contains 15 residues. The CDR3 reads CASSQDRGQDQPQHF. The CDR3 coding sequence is TGCGCCAGCAGCCAAGATCGGGGACAGGATCAGCCCCAGCATTTT.

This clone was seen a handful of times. This CDR3 reads CASSWTGIADTQYF. DNA of the CDR3: TGTGCCAGTAGCTGGACAGGTATAGCAGATACGCAGTATTTT. This chain connects TRBV19 to TRBJ2-3; 7 bases fit TRBD1. The CDR3 has 14 residues. Germline lookup yields CDR1 LNHDA and CDR2 SQIVND (reference sequence). J gave up 4 bases and V 6 bases, and 7 bases lay outside the gene matches.

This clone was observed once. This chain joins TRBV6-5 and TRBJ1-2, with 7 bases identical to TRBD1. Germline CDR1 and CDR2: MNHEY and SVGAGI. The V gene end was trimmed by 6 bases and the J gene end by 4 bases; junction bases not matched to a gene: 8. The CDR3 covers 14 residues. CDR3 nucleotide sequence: TGTGCCAGCAGGGGACAGTTCCTCCTCTATGGCTACACCTTC. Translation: CASRGQFLLYGYTF.

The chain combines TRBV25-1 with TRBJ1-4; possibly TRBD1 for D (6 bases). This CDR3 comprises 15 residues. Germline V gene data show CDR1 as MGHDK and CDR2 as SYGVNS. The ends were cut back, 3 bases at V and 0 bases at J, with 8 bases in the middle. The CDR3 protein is CASSDGQTTNEKLFF. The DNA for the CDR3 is TGTGCCAGCAGTGATGGACAGACAACTAATGAAAAACTGTTTTTT.

The CDR3 here is CSARGGESNQPQHF. In DNA form, the CDR3 reads TGCAGTGCTCGTGGGGGAGAGAGCAATCAGCCCCAGCATTTT. The chain combines TRBV20-1 with TRBJ1-5; TRBD1 might be the D (5 bases). Germline lookup yields CDR1 DFQATT and CDR2 SNEGSKA (reference sequence). V was shortened by 5 bases and J by 1 base, with 12 bases between the two germline ends. This CDR3 contains 14 residues.

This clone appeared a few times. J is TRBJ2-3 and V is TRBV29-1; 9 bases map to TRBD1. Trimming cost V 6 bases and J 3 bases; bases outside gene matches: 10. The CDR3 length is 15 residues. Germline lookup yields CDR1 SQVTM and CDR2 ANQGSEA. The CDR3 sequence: CSVTQFGQGTDTQYF. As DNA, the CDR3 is TGCAGCGTCACACAGTTTGGACAGGGGACAGATACGCAGTATTTT.

CDR3 nucleotides: TGTGCCAGCAGCCAAGCTGGAAGTTTGGGAGCTCAGTTCTTC. This gives the protein CASSQAGSLGAQFF. The chain couples TRBV4-2 to TRBJ2-1; TRBD2 is a possible D gene (5 bases). The CDR3 totals 14 residues. V was trimmed by 1 base and J by 13 bases, leaving 17 bases between them. Germline CDR1 LGHNA, CDR2 YNFKEQ.

The CDR3 region has the DNA TGCGCCAGCAGCACCCTGTTAGCGGGAGGCCCCTCGGGGGATACGCAGTATTTT. This translates into CASSTLLAGGPSGDTQYF. This chain joins TRBV5-1 and TRBJ2-3; 10 bases agree with TRBD2. Germline V gives CDR1 SGHRS, CDR2 YFSETQ. V lost 4 bases, J lost 6 bases, and 17 bases stayed unmatched. The CDR3 has 18 residues.

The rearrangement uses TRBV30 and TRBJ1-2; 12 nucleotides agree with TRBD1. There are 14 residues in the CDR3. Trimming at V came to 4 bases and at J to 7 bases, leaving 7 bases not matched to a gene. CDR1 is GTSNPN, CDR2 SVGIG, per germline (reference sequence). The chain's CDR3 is CAWNSGTGGSGYTF. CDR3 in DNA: TGTGCCTGGAACTCCGGGACAGGGGGCTCTGGCTACACCTTC. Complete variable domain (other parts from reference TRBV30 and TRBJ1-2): SQTIHQWPATLVQPVGSPLSLECTVEGTSNPNLYWYRQAAGRGLQLLFYSVGIGQISSEVPQNLSASRPQDRQFILSSKKLLLSDSGFYLCAWNSGTGGSGYTFGSGTRLTVV.

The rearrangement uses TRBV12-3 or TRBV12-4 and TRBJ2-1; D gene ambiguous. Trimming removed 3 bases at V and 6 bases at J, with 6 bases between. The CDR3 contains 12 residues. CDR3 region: CASSLSTNEQFF. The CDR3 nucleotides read TGTGCCAGCAGTTTGTCTACCAATGAGCAGTTCTTC.

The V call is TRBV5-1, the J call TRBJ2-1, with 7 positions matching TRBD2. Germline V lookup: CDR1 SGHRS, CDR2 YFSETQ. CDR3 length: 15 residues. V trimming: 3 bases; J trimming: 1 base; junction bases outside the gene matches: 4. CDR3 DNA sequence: TGCGCCAGCAGCTCCACTAGCGTATCCTACAATGAGCAGTTCTTC. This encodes CASSSTSVSYNEQFF.

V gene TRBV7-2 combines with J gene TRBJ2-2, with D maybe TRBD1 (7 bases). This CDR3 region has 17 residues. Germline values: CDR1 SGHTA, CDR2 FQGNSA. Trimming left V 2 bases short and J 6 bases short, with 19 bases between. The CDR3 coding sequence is TGTGCCAGCAGCTTATTTCTGGGCAGGGGGGCCGCCGGGGAGCTGTTTTTT. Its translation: CASSLFLGRGAAGELFF.